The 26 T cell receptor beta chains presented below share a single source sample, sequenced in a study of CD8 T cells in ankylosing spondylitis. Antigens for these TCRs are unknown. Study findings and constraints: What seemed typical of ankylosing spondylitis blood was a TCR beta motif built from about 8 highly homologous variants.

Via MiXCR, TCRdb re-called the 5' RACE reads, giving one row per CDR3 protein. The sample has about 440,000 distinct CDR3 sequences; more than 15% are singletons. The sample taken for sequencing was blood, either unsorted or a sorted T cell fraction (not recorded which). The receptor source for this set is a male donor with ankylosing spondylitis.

The CDR3 spells CASSRQINSPLHF. In nucleotides, the CDR3 is TGTGCCAGCAGTCGACAGATAAATTCACCCCTCCACTTT. The genes are TRBV12-3 or TRBV12-4 and TRBJ1-6; D may be TRBD1 (5 bases). CDR3 length: 13 amino acids. V was shortened by 5 bases and J by 7 bases, with 9 bases between the two germline ends.

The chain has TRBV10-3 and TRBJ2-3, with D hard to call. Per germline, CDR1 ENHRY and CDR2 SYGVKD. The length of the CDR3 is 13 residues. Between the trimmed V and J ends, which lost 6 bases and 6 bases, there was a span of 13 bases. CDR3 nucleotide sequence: TGTGCCATCAGCCACGGATTAGAGGATACGCAGTATTTT. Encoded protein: CAISHGLEDTQYF.

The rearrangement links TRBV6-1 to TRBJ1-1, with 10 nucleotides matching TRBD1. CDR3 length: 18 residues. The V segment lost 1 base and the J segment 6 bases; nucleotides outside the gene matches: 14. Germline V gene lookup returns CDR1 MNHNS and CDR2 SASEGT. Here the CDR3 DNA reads TGTGCCAGCAGTGAAGGCCATGCACTGACAGGGGGCCGTCCTGAAGCTTTCTTT. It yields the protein CASSEGHALTGGRPEAFF.

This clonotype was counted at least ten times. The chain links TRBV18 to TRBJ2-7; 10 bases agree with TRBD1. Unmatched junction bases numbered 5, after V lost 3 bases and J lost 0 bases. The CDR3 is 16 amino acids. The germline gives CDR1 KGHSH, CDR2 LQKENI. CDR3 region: CASSPRTGGVSYEQYF. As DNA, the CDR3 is TGTGCCAGCTCACCTAGGACAGGGGGAGTCTCCTACGAGCAGTACTTC. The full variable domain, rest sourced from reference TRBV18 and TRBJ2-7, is NAGVMQNPRHLVRRRGQEARLRCSPMKGHSHVYWYRQLPEEGLKFMVYLQKENIIDESGMPKERFSAEFPKEGPSILRIQQVVRGDSAAYFCASSPRTGGVSYEQYFGPGTRLTVT.

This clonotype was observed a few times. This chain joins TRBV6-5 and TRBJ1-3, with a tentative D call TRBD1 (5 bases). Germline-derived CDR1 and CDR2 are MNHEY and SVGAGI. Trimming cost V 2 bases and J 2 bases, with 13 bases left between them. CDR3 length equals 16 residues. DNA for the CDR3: TGTGCCAGCAGTTACCTTAGGGAGGGGACTGGAAACACCATATATTTT. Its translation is CASSYLREGTGNTIYF.

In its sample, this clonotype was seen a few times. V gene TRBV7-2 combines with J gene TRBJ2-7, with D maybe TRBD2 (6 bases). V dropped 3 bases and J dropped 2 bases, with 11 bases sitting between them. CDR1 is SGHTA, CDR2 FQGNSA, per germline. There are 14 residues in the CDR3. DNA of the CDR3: TGTGCCAGCAGCTTGGGCGGGGTCCCCTACGAGCAGTACTTC. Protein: CASSLGGVPYEQYF.

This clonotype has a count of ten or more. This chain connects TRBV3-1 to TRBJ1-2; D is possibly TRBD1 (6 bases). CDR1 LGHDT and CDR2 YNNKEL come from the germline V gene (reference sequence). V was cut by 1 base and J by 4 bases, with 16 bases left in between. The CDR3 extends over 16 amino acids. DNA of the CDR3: TGTGCCAGCAGCCAAGTTAGGGGGAGCGTCAGCTATGGCTACACCTTC. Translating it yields CASSQVRGSVSYGYTF.

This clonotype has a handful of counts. The CDR3 loop reads CASSRQPSGTGVGELFF. The CDR3 DNA sequence: TGTGCCAGCAGCCGCCAGCCCTCCGGGACAGGGGTTGGGGAGCTGTTTTTT. V is TRBV3-1 and J is TRBJ2-2; 10 bases line up with TRBD1. The CDR3 is made up of 17 amino acids. Germline-derived CDR1 and CDR2 are LGHDT and YNNKEL (reference sequence). V lost 4 bases, J lost 8 bases, and 13 bases stayed unmatched.

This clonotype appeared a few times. CDR3 sequence: CASRVTLESYNEQFF. In DNA form, the CDR3 reads TGTGCCAGCAGGGTGACGTTGGAGTCCTACAATGAGCAGTTCTTC. The V call is TRBV28, the J call TRBJ2-1; D is unresolved. CDR1 MDHEN and CDR2 SYDVKM come from the germline V gene. V was clipped by 6 bases and J by 1 base, with 13 bases between them. The CDR3 contains 15 residues.

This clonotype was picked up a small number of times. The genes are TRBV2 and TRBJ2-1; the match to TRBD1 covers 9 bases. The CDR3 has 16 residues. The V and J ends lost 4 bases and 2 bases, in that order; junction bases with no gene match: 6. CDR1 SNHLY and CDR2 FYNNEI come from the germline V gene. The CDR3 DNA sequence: TGTGCCAGCAGTGCGACACGACAGGGGGCCTACAATGAGCAGTTCTTC. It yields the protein CASSATRQGAYNEQFF.

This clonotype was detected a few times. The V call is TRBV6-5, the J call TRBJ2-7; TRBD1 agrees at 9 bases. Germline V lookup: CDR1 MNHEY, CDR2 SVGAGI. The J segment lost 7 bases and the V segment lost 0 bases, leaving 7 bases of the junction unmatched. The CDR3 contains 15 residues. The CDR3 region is CASSYSGQGLGEQYF. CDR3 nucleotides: TGTGCCAGCAGTTACTCGGGACAGGGATTGGGGGAGCAGTACTTC.

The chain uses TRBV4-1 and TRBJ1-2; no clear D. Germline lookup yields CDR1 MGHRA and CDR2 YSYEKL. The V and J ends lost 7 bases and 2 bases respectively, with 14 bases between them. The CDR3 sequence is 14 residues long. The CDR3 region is CASTSGGLNYGYTF. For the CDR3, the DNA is TGCGCCAGCACCTCAGGAGGTCTAAACTATGGCTACACCTTC.

The CDR3 loop reads CASSGNGQVTGELFF. The DNA for the CDR3 is TGTGCCAGCAGCGGAAACGGACAGGTGACGGGGGAGCTGTTTTTT. The chain couples TRBV9 to TRBJ2-2; 7 bases align to TRBD1. The V gene end was trimmed by 3 bases and the J gene end by 8 bases; junction bases not matched to a gene: 10. The CDR3 runs to 15 residues. Looked up from germline, CDR1 is SGDLS and CDR2 is YYNGEE.

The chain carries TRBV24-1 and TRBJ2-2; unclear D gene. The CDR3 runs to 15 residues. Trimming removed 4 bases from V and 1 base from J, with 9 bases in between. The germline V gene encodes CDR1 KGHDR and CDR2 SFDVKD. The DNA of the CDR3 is TGTGCCACCAGTGACGAAAACCGGAACACCGGGGAGCTGTTTTTT. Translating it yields CATSDENRNTGELFF.

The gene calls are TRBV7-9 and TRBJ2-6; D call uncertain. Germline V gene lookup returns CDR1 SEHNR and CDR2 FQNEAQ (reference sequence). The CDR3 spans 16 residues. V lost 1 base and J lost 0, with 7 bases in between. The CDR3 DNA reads TGTGCCAGCAGCTTAGGACTGAACTCTGGGGCCAACGTCCTGACTTTC. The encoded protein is CASSLGLNSGANVLTF.

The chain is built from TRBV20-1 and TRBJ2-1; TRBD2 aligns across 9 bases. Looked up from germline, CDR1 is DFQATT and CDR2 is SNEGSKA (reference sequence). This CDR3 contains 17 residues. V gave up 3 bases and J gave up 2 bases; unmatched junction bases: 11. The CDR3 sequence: CSARRGGRALAYNEQFF. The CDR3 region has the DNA TGCAGTGCTAGGCGGGGCGGGAGGGCCCTCGCCTACAATGAGCAGTTCTTC.

The CDR3 reads CASTPPEGGNTEAFF. DNA for the CDR3: TGTGCCAGCACCCCACCCGAGGGGGGGAACACTGAAGCTTTCTTT. V usage is TRBV6-1 and J usage is TRBJ1-1, with D perhaps matching TRBD1 (6 bases). This CDR3 is 15 amino acids long. CDR1 and CDR2 (germline): MNHNS, SASEGT. V lost 7 bases, J lost 1 base, and 16 bases lay in between.

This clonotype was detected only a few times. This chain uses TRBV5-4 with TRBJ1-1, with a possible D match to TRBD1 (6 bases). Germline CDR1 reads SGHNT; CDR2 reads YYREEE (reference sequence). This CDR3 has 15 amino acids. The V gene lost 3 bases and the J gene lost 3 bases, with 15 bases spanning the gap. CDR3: CASSSGQSPDTEAFF. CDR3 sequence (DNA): TGTGCCAGCAGCTCCGGACAGTCCCCCGACACTGAAGCTTTCTTT.

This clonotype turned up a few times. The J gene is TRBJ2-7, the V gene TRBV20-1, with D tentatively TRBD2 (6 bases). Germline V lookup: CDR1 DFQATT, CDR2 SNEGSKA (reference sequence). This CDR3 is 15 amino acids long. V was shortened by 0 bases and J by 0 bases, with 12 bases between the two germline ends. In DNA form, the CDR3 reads TGCAGTGCTAGAGATGAGGACGGGGGCTCCTACGAGCAGTACTTC. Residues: CSARDEDGGSYEQYF.

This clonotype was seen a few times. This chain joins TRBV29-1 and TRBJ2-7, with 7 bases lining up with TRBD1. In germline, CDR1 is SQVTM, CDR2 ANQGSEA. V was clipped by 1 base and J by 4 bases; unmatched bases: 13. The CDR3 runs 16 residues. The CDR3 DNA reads TGCAGCGTTGAAGGGCCGACAGGGACCTCGCGTTACGAGCAGTACTTC. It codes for CSVEGPTGTSRYEQYF.

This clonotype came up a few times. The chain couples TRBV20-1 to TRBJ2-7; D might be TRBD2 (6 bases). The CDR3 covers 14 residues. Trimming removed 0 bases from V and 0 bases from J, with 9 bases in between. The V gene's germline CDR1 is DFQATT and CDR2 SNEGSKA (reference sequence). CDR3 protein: CSARDLGLSYEQYF. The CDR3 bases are TGCAGTGCTAGAGATCTGGGACTCTCCTACGAGCAGTACTTC.

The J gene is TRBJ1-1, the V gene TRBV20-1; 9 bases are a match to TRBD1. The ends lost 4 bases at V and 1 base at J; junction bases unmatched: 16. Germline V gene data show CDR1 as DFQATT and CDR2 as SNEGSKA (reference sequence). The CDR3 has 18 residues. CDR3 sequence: CSATRTTPGQGSNTEAFF. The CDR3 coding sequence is TGCAGTGCTACCCGAACTACCCCGGGACAGGGATCGAACACTGAAGCTTTCTTT.

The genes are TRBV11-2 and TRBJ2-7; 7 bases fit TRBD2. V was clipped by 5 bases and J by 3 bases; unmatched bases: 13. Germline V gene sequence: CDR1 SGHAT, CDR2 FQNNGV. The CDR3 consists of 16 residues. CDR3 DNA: TGTGCCAGCAGCCACCTTATGAGCGGGGCTATCTACGAGCAGTACTTC. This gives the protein CASSHLMSGAIYEQYF.

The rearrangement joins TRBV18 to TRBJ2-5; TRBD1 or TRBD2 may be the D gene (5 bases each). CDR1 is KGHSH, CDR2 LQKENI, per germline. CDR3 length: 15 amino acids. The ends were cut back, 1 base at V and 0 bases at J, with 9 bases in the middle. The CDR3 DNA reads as TGTGCCAGCTCACCACTTGAGGGGTACCAAGAGACCCAGTACTTC. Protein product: CASSPLEGYQETQYF. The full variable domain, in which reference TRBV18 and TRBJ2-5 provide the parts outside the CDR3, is NAGVMQNPRHLVRRRGQEARLRCSPMKGHSHVYWYRQLPEEGLKFMVYLQKENIIDESGMPKERFSAEFPKEGPSILRIQQVVRGDSAAYFCASSPLEGYQETQYFGPGTRLLVL.

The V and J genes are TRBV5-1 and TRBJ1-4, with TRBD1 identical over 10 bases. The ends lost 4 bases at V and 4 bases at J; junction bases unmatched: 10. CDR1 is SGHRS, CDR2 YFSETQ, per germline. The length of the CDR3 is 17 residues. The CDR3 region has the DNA TGCGCCAGCAGCCACGCTAGGACAGGGGGTCTTAATGAAAAACTGTTTTTT. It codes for CASSHARTGGLNEKLFF.

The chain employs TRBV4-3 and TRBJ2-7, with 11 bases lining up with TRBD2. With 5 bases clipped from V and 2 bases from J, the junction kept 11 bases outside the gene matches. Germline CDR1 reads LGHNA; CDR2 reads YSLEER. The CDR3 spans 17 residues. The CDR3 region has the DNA TGCGCCAGCAGCAATTTGGCCGGGACTAGCGGACCCTACGAGCAGTACTTC. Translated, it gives CASSNLAGTSGPYEQYF.